This T cell receptor beta chain derives from a study of cytomegalovirus exposure and HLA in healthy donors. Generated by immunoSEQ multiplex PCR, the TCRdb table keeps only in-frame clones and is missing some. The sample includes 150,000 to 200,000 clones, around four fifths of them seen just once. J lost 7 bases, V lost 1 base, and 6 bases had no gene match. Germline V lookup: CDR1 LGHNA, CDR2 YSLEER. The CDR3 sequence is 16 residues long. The receptor's source is a man aged 30 to 45 in good health and CMV-seropositive. The chain has TRBV4-3 and TRBJ1-6, with 8 positions matching TRBD1. The source material was PBMCs. The CDR3 is CASSQGGQGENSPLHF. Written as DNA, the CDR3 is TGCGCCAGCAGCCAAGGCGGACAGGGCGAGAATTCACCCCTCCACTTT.